The next 5 T cell receptor beta chains were all read from a single sample in a study of blood T cell repertoires in COVID-19. Sequencing was performed with immunoSEQ multiplex PCR; in TCRdb, only in-frame clones are kept and a portion is missing. Seen here are around 150,000 clones, approximately 86% observed once, and the top ten hold under 3.5%. The sequenced sample was peripheral blood. Receptors were obtained from a man in his 70s with acute or convalescent COVID-19.

This clone was detected once. V gene TRBV5-1 combines with J gene TRBJ2-7; TRBD2 might be the D (5 bases). V dropped 1 base and J dropped 4 bases, with 6 bases sitting between them. The CDR3 consists of 12 residues. Per the germline V gene, CDR1 is SGHRS and CDR2 is YFSETQ. CDR3 sequence: CASSLSGYEQYF. The CDR3, as DNA: TGCGCCAGCAGCTTGTCGGGGTACGAGCAGTACTTC. Filled out from reference TRBV5-1 and TRBJ2-7, the complete variable domain reads KAGVTQTPRYLIKTRGQQVTLSCSPISGHRSVSWYQQTPGQGLQFLFEYFSETQRNKGNFPGRFSGRQFSNSRSEMNVSTLELGDSALYLCASSLSGYEQYFGPGTRLTVT.

The chain has TRBV2 and TRBJ2-1; TRBD2 agrees at 12 bases. The CDR3 contains 14 residues. V lost 8 bases to trimming and J lost 4 bases; unmatched junction nucleotides: 3. Germline assignment: CDR1 SNHLY and CDR2 FYNNEI. CDR3 region: CASPGLAGYNEQFF. Here the CDR3 DNA reads TGTGCCAGCCCAGGACTAGCGGGATACAATGAGCAGTTCTTC.

J is TRBJ1-6 and V is TRBV6-5; TRBD1 aligns across 7 bases. This CDR3 is 15 amino acids long. Germline V gene data show CDR1 as MNHEY and CDR2 as SVGAGI. The ends lost 3 bases at V and 11 bases at J; junction bases unmatched: 10. CDR3 bases: TGTGCCAGCAGTTATGACCCCCGACAGGGAACACCCCTCCACTTT. Residues: CASSYDPRQGTPLHF.

Here the CDR3 reads CASSLPGRDSQYF. The CDR3 DNA reads as TGTGCCAGCAGCTTACCTGGGAGAGATAGTCAGTACTTC. This sequence joins TRBV7-8 and TRBJ2-5; TRBD2 might be the D (5 bases). Germline V gene data show CDR1 as SGHVS and CDR2 as FQNEAQ. This CDR3 comprises 13 residues. V shed 2 bases and J shed 11 bases, with 15 bases lying between them.

The V and J genes are TRBV11-3 and TRBJ2-5; 7 bases map to TRBD1. CDR1 and CDR2 (germline): SGHNT, YENEEA. With V trimmed by 5 bases and J by 3 bases, 3 bases remained unmatched. The CDR3 length is 13 residues. Here the CDR3 DNA reads TGTGCCAGCAGCACCGACAGGGAAGAGACCCAGTACTTC. This translates into CASSTDREETQYF. The variable domain in full, completed from reference TRBV11-3 and TRBJ2-5, reads EAGVVQSPRYKIIEKKQPVAFWCNPISGHNTLYWYLQNLGQGPELLIRYENEEAVDDSQLPKDRFSAERLKGVDSTLKIQPAELGDSAVYLCASSTDREETQYFGPGTRLLVL.